The next 30 T cell receptor beta chains were all read from a single sample in a study of blood T cell repertoires in COVID-19. Assay: immunoSEQ multiplex PCR; the TCRdb copy retains only in-frame clones and omits some. The data hold over 250,000 clones, with about nine tenths observed a single time. Sequenced material: PBMCs or T cells enriched from blood (not recorded which). These receptors originate from a man aged 60-69 years who had recovered from COVID-19.

The CDR3 DNA follows: TGTGCCAGCTCACCACTCACAGGGGAGGGCTACACCTTC. It is translated as CASSPLTGEGYTF. The genes are TRBV18 and TRBJ1-2; 7 bases are a match to TRBD1. CDR1 and CDR2 (germline): KGHSH, LQKENI. V was pared by 1 base and J by 8 bases, with 4 bases of the junction left unmatched. The CDR3 contains 13 residues. Full variable domain (missing parts from reference TRBV18 and TRBJ1-2): NAGVMQNPRHLVRRRGQEARLRCSPMKGHSHVYWYRQLPEEGLKFMVYLQKENIIDESGMPKERFSAEFPKEGPSILRIQQVVRGDSAAYFCASSPLTGEGYTFGSGTRLTVV.

This chain uses TRBV6-5 with TRBJ1-2, with 8 bases lining up with TRBD1. Germline lookup yields CDR1 MNHEY and CDR2 SVGAGI. With V trimmed by 5 bases and J by 8 bases, 4 bases remained unmatched. The CDR3 sequence is 12 residues long. The CDR3 loop reads CASSQTGAGYTF. The DNA for the CDR3 is TGTGCCAGCAGTCAGACAGGGGCCGGCTACACCTTC.

This chain joins TRBV6-5 and TRBJ1-1; TRBD1 might be the D (6 bases). The CDR3 sequence is 14 residues long. Germline V gene data show CDR1 as MNHEY and CDR2 as SVGAGI. Trimming removed 6 bases at V and 1 base at J, with 12 bases between. The CDR3 loop is CASSARGSNTEAFF. The CDR3 region has the DNA TGTGCCAGCAGCGCCAGGGGATCGAACACTGAAGCTTTCTTT.

This clone showed up just a few times. The rearrangement joins TRBV9 to TRBJ2-5; 7 nucleotides agree with TRBD2. The junction had 3 bases not matched to a gene; V was cut back by 0 bases and J by 1 base. CDR1 and CDR2 (germline): SGDLS, YYNGEE. The CDR3 length is 15 residues. The CDR3 region is CASSVAGGIQETQYF. In DNA form, the CDR3 reads TGTGCCAGCAGCGTAGCGGGAGGAATCCAAGAGACCCAGTACTTC. Full variable domain (rest looked up from reference TRBV9 and TRBJ2-5): DSGVTQTPKHLITATGQRVTLRCSPRSGDLSVYWYQQSLDQGLQFLIQYYNGEERAKGNILERFSAQQFPDLHSELNLSSLELGDSALYFCASSVAGGIQETQYFGPGTRLLVL.

The chain uses TRBV5-5 and TRBJ1-2; 8 nucleotides agree with TRBD1. J was trimmed by 4 bases and V by 6 bases; bases with no gene match: 23. The CDR3 loop spans 19 amino acids. From germline, CDR1 is SGHKS and CDR2 YYEKEE (reference sequence). CDR3 DNA: TGTGCCAGCACCTTAAATCCATGGCAGGGGGCGATGGAACCCTATGGCTACACCTTC. Protein product: CASTLNPWQGAMEPYGYTF.

The chain employs TRBV6-5 and TRBJ1-1, with D unresolved. Per germline, CDR1 MNHEY and CDR2 SVGAGI. This CDR3 is 15 amino acids long. V dropped 6 bases and J dropped 1 base, with 15 bases sitting between them. CDR3 DNA: TGTGCCAGCAGCGATACCGGACGGGAGAACACTGAAGCTTTCTTT. Residues: CASSDTGRENTEAFF.

The J gene is TRBJ1-4, the V gene TRBV7-9, with D uncertain. Germline lookup yields CDR1 SEHNR and CDR2 FQNEAQ (reference sequence). There are 14 residues in the CDR3. The V end was cut by 2 bases, the J end by 8 bases, with 12 bases between. This CDR3 reads CASSLLAVGEKLFF. CDR3 bases: TGTGCCAGCAGCTTATTGGCGGTCGGAGAAAAACTGTTTTTT.

This chain joins TRBV5-8 and TRBJ1-5, with 9 bases aligning to TRBD1. The CDR3 extends over 18 amino acids. The trim removed 0 bases at V and 0 bases at J, leaving 7 bases unmatched. Germline CDR1 is SGHTS and CDR2 is YDEGEE. The CDR3 sequence is CASSLAFTGGGSNQPQHF. CDR3 in DNA: TGTGCCAGCAGCTTGGCCTTCACAGGGGGCGGTAGCAATCAGCCCCAGCATTTT.

The chain carries TRBV6-4 and TRBJ2-2; 7 bases agree with TRBD2. V gave up 6 bases and J gave up 5 bases; unmatched junction bases: 6. The CDR3 contains 14 residues. CDR1 and CDR2 (germline): MRHNA, SNTAGT. CDR3 loop: CASRRLAETGELFF. CDR3 sequence (DNA): TGTGCCAGCAGAAGACTAGCAGAAACCGGGGAGCTGTTTTTT.

This clone was counted once. This sequence joins TRBV14 and TRBJ1-1; no clear D. Germline V lookup: CDR1 SGHDN, CDR2 FVKESK. There are 16 residues in the CDR3. Trimming took off 1 base at V and 6 bases at J, with 18 bases between the two ends. The CDR3 spells CASSQVGGVVVSEAFF. CDR3 bases: TGTGCCAGCAGCCAAGTTGGAGGCGTGGTGGTTTCTGAAGCTTTCTTT.

This clone showed up just once. V is TRBV9 and J is TRBJ1-4, with D possibly TRBD1 on 6 matching bases. With 0 bases removed from V and 1 base from J, the gap between germline ends came to 13 bases. The CDR3 spans 17 residues. CDR1 and CDR2 (germline): SGDLS, YYNGEE. In DNA, the CDR3 is TGTGCCAGCAGCGTAGGGGCCAGAGGGGGAACTAATGAAAAACTGTTTTTT. Protein product: CASSVGARGGTNEKLFF.

The rearrangement links TRBV4-2 to TRBJ2-1; 9 bases align to TRBD1. CDR3 length equals 17 residues. V shed 1 base, J shed 12 bases, and the junction held 16 bases outside the gene matches. CDR1 and CDR2 (germline): LGHNA, YNFKEQ. The DNA of the CDR3 is TGTGCCAGCAGCCAAGTGGGTATCGGGACAGGGCCAAATTCGCAGTTCTTC. Translating it yields CASSQVGIGTGPNSQFF.

This clone was counted once. The chain is built from TRBV11-3 and TRBJ2-7; D possibly corresponds to TRBD2 (5 bases). The CDR3 totals 14 residues. Germline V gene lookup returns CDR1 SGHNT and CDR2 YENEEA. Trimming left V 1 base short and J 2 bases short, with 9 bases between. The CDR3 reads CASSLVAGPYEQYF. CDR3 in DNA: TGTGCCAGCAGCTTAGTGGCGGGCCCCTACGAGCAGTACTTC.

CDR3 residues: CASSYNRGKNTEAFF. The DNA for the CDR3 is TGTGCCAGCAGCTACAACAGGGGAAAAAACACTGAAGCTTTCTTT. The rearrangement uses TRBV5-4 and TRBJ1-1, with 7 positions matching TRBD1. The germline V gene encodes CDR1 SGHNT and CDR2 YYREEE (reference sequence). Unmatched junction bases numbered 7, after V lost 3 bases and J lost 2 bases. The CDR3 loop spans 15 amino acids.

The V gene is TRBV27, the J gene TRBJ1-2; D is possibly TRBD1 (6 bases). Germline values: CDR1 MNHEY, CDR2 SMNVEV (reference sequence). Trimming pared 3 bases from V and 4 bases from J, leaving 9 bases between. The CDR3 totals 13 residues. The DNA for the CDR3 is TGTGCCAGCAGTTTCCTAGGGGGCTATGGCTACACCTTC. Protein sequence: CASSFLGGYGYTF.

V usage is TRBV2 and J usage is TRBJ1-1; D unresolved. CDR1 is SNHLY, CDR2 FYNNEI, per germline. The CDR3 has 14 residues. V lost 8 bases, J lost 3 bases, and 16 bases lay in between. The CDR3 region is CASGLGWVYTEAFF. The DNA for the CDR3 is TGTGCCAGCGGACTGGGGTGGGTTTACACTGAAGCTTTCTTT.

This chain uses TRBV5-5 with TRBJ2-7; TRBD1 aligns across 10 bases. The junction had 7 bases not matched to a gene; V was cut back by 2 bases and J by 5 bases. CDR3 size: 15 residues. CDR1 is SGHKS, CDR2 YYEKEE, per germline (reference sequence). The CDR3 DNA sequence: TGTGCCAGCAGCTTTCAGAGTGGGACAGGGGACGAGCAGTACTTC. As protein: CASSFQSGTGDEQYF.

The chain couples TRBV7-3 to TRBJ2-7; 7 nucleotides match TRBD1. CDR3 size: 13 residues. With 0 bases clipped from V and 5 bases from J, the junction kept 1 base outside the gene matches. CDR1 SGHTA and CDR2 FQGTGA come from the germline V gene. CDR3 in amino acids: CASSLTTGHEQYF. In DNA form, the CDR3 reads TGTGCCAGCAGCTTAACGACAGGGCACGAGCAGTACTTC.

The chain has TRBV9 and TRBJ1-2; a weak D match, TRBD1 (5 bases). The V gene lost 2 bases and the J gene lost 4 bases, with 12 bases spanning the gap. CDR3 length: 14 amino acids. CDR1 SGDLS and CDR2 YYNGEE come from the germline V gene. The CDR3 loop reads CASSVATGTYGYTF. CDR3 in DNA: TGTGCCAGCAGCGTGGCAACAGGTACCTATGGCTACACCTTC. Filled out from reference TRBV9 and TRBJ1-2, the complete variable domain reads DSGVTQTPKHLITATGQRVTLRCSPRSGDLSVYWYQQSLDQGLQFLIQYYNGEERAKGNILERFSAQQFPDLHSELNLSSLELGDSALYFCASSVATGTYGYTFGSGTRLTVV.

This chain uses TRBV27 with TRBJ2-3; 8 bases are a match to TRBD2. Losses at the gene ends were 1 base for V and 2 bases for J; bases not matched to a gene: 11. The germline V gene encodes CDR1 MNHEY and CDR2 SMNVEV (reference sequence). The CDR3 spans 18 residues. The chain's CDR3 is CASSLWVPLAGSTDTQYF. Here the CDR3 DNA reads TGTGCCAGCAGTTTATGGGTCCCCTTAGCGGGATCCACAGATACGCAGTATTTT.

V usage is TRBV7-3 and J usage is TRBJ2-5; D unclear. The germline V gene has CDR1 SGHTA and CDR2 FQGTGA. CDR3 size: 13 residues. V lost 3 bases, J lost 5 bases, and 10 bases lay in between. The CDR3 reads CASSFNLGETQYF. The DNA for the CDR3 is TGTGCCAGCAGCTTCAACCTAGGCGAGACCCAGTACTTC.

The rearrangement joins TRBV13 to TRBJ2-1, with 12 bases matching TRBD2. Trimming took 5 bases from V and 8 from J; bases not matched to a gene: 7. The germline V gene encodes CDR1 PRHDT and CDR2 FYEKMQ (reference sequence). The CDR3 is 15 amino acids. The CDR3 bases are TGTGCCAGCAGCCGGACTAGCGGGAATCTCGATGAGCAGTTCTTC. This gives the protein CASSRTSGNLDEQFF.

The chain employs TRBV6-1 and TRBJ1-3; D possibly corresponds to TRBD1 (5 bases). Trimming stripped 0 bases from V and 9 bases from J, with 12 bases between. The CDR3 has 14 amino acids. Germline CDR1 is MNHNS and CDR2 is SASEGT. CDR3 sequence: CASSEARGGATIYF. The CDR3 DNA reads as TGTGCCAGCAGTGAAGCCCGGGGAGGGGCCACCATATATTTT.

The rearrangement links TRBV19 to TRBJ2-1; 7 bases fit TRBD2. The ends lost 4 bases at V and 3 bases at J; junction bases unmatched: 9. Looked up from germline, CDR1 is LNHDA and CDR2 is SQIVND (reference sequence). The CDR3 extends over 16 amino acids. This CDR3 is CASSRTGTTNYNEQFF. CDR3 bases: TGTGCCAGTAGTAGGACCGGGACTACAAACTACAATGAGCAGTTCTTC.

This chain joins TRBV15 and TRBJ2-1, with 7 bases that match TRBD2. The germline V gene encodes CDR1 LNHNV and CDR2 YYDKDF (reference sequence). The CDR3 spans 16 residues. With 0 bases clipped from V and 3 bases from J, the junction kept 5 bases outside the gene matches. The CDR3 nucleotides are TGTGCCACCAGCAGAGAGTGGGAGGGCCTCTACAATGAGCAGTTCTTC. Translation: CATSREWEGLYNEQFF.

The chain joins TRBV19 to TRBJ1-1; tentative D call: TRBD1 (5 bases). Trimming took 7 bases from V and 4 from J, leaving 22 bases between them. Germline lookup yields CDR1 LNHDA and CDR2 SQIVND (reference sequence). There are 16 residues in the CDR3. The CDR3 coding sequence is TGTGCCAGTACTGATGCGGGGACGGACTCGAGCACTGAAGCTTTCTTT. Translated, it gives CASTDAGTDSSTEAFF.

The V call is TRBV6-5, the J call TRBJ1-2; D uncertain. This CDR3 region has 11 residues. Germline assignment: CDR1 MNHEY and CDR2 SVGAGI. Trimming removed 6 bases at V and 5 bases at J, with 7 bases between. The CDR3 sequence is CASRTGYGYTF. CDR3 coding DNA: TGTGCCAGCAGAACGGGGTATGGCTACACCTTC.

The chain carries TRBV6-5 and TRBJ2-3; TRBD2 matches 12 bases. V was pared by 5 bases and J by 5 bases, with 5 bases of the junction left unmatched. The CDR3 extends over 15 amino acids. Germline V gene lookup returns CDR1 MNHEY and CDR2 SVGAGI. The CDR3 protein is CASSLAGGRGDTQYF. DNA for the CDR3: TGTGCCAGCAGTCTAGCGGGAGGGCGGGGAGATACGCAGTATTTT.

The chain combines TRBV24-1 with TRBJ1-2; the D gene is possibly TRBD1 (5 bases). The CDR3 totals 17 residues. The V end was cut by 0 bases, the J end by 3 bases, with 16 bases between. Germline CDR1 KGHDR, CDR2 SFDVKD. The CDR3 DNA follows: TGTGCCACCAGTGATTTGGGTAGGGGCATTTTCCACTATGGCTACACCTTC. This sequence encodes CATSDLGRGIFHYGYTF.

This sequence joins TRBV11-2 and TRBJ2-1, with a tentative D call TRBD1 (6 bases). Germline CDR1 reads SGHAT; CDR2 reads FQNNGV. Trimming removed 2 bases at V and 8 bases at J, with 16 bases between. CDR3 length: 15 residues. CDR3 DNA: TGTGCCAGCAGCTTAAACCCCGCAACAGGGTATGAGCAGTTCTTC. This encodes CASSLNPATGYEQFF.